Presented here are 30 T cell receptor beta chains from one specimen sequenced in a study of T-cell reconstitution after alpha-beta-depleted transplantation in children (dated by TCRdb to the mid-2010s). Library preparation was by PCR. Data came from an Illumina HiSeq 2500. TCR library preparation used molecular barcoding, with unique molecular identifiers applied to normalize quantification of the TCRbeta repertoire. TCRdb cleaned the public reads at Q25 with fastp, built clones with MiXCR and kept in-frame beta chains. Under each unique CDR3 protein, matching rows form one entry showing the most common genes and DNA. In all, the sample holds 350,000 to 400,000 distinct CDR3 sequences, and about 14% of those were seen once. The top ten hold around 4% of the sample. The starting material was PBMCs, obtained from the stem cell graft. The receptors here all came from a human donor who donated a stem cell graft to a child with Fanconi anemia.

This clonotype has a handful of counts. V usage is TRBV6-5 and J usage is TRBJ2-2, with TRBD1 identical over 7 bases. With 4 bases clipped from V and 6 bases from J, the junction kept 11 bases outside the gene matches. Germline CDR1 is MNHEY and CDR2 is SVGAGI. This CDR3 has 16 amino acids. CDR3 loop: CASSFSAQGFSGELFF. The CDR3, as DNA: TGTGCCAGCAGTTTCAGCGCACAGGGGTTCTCCGGGGAGCTGTTTTTT.

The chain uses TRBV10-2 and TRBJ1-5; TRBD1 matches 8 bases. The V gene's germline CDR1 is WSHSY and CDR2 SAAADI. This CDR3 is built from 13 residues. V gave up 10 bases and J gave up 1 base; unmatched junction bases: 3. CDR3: CATGTGSNQPQHF. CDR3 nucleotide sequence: TGCGCCACGGGGACAGGAAGCAATCAGCCCCAGCATTTT.

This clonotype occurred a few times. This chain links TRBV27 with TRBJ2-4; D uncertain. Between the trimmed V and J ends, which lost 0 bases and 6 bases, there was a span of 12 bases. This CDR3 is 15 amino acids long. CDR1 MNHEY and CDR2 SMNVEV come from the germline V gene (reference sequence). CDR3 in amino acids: CASSLSWSLRNIQYF. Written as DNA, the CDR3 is TGTGCCAGCAGTTTATCGTGGTCTTTAAGAAACATTCAGTACTTC.

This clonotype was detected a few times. CDR3 amino acids: CASSWGQGSSYNEQFF. The CDR3 DNA reads TGCGCCAGCAGCTGGGGACAGGGGAGCTCCTACAATGAGCAGTTCTTC. This chain connects TRBV5-1 to TRBJ2-1; 10 positions agree with TRBD1. CDR1 is SGHRS, CDR2 YFSETQ, per germline. Losses at the gene ends were 3 bases for V and 0 bases for J; bases not matched to a gene: 3. This CDR3 has 16 residues.

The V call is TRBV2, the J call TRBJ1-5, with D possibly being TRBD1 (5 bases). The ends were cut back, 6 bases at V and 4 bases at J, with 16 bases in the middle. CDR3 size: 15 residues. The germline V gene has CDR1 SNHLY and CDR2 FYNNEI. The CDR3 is CASSSMGQPNQPQHF. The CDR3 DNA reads TGTGCCAGCAGCTCTATGGGGCAGCCGAATCAGCCCCAGCATTTT. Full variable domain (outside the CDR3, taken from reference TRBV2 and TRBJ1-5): EPEVTQTPSHQVTQMGQEVILRCVPISNHLYFYWYRQILGQKVEFLVSFYNNEISEKSEIFDDQFSVERPDGSNFTLKIRSTKLEDSAMYFCASSSMGQPNQPQHFGDGTRLSIL.

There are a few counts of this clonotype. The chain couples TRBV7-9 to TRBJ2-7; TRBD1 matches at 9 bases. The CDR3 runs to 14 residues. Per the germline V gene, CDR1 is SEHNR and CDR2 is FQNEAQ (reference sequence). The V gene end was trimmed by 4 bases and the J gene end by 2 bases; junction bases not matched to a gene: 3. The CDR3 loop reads CASSSRDRAYEQYV. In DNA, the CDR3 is TGTGCCAGCAGCTCCCGGGACAGGGCCTACGAGCAGTACGTC.

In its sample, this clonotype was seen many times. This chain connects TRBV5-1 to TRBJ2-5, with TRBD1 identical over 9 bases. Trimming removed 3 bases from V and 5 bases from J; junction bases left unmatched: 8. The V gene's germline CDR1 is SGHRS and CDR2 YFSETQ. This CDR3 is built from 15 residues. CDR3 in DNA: TGCGCCAGCAGCTCGGGGACAGGGCCTCAGGAGACCCAGTACTTC. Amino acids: CASSSGTGPQETQYF.

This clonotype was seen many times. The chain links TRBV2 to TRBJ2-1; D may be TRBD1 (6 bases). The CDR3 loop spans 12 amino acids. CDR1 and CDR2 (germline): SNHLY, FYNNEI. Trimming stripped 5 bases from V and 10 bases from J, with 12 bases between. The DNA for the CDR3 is TGTGCCAGCAGTACAGGGTACGACGAGCAGTTCTTC. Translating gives CASSTGYDEQFF.

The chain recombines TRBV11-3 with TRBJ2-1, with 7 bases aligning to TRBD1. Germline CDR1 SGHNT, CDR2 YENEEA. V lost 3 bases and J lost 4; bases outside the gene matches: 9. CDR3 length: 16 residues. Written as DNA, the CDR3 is TGTGCCAGCAGCTTTCGTACCGGGACAGAGTACAATGAGCAGTTCTTC. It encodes CASSFRTGTEYNEQFF.

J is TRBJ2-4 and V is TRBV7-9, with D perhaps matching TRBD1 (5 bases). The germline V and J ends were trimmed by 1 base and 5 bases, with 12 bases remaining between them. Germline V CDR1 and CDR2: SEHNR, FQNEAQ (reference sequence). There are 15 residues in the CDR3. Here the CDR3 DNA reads TGTGCCAGCAGCTTAGAAATAGGGGCACAAAACATTCAGTACTTC. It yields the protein CASSLEIGAQNIQYF.

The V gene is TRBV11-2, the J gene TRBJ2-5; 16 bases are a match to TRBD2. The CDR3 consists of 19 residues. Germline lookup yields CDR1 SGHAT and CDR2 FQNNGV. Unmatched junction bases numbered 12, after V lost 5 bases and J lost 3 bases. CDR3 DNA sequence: TGTGCCAGCAGCAGATCGTCGGGACTAGCGGGGGGGCATAAAGAGACCCAGTACTTC. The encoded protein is CASSRSSGLAGGHKETQYF.

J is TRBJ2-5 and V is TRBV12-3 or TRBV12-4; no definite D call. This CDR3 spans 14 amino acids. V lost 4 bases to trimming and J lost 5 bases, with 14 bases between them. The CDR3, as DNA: TGTGCCAGCAGTTCCCAGTGGCGTGGGGAGACCCAGTACTTC. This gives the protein CASSSQWRGETQYF.

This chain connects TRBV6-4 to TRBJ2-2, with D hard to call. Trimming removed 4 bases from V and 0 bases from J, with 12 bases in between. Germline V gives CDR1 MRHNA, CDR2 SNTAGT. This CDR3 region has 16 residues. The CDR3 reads CASSVGGITNTGELFF. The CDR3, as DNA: TGTGCCAGCAGTGTGGGTGGCATAACGAACACCGGGGAGCTGTTTTTT.

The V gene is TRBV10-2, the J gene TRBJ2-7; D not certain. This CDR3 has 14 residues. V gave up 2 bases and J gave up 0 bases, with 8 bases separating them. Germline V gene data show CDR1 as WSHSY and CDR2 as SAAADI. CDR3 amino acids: CASSEVYNSYEQYF. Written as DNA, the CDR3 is TGCGCCAGCAGTGAGGTATACAACTCCTACGAGCAGTACTTC.

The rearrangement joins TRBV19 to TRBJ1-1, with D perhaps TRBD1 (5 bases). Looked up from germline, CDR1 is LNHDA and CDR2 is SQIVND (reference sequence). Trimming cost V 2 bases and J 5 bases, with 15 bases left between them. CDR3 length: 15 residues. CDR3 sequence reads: CASSISQGLATEAFF. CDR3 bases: TGTGCCAGTAGTATATCCCAGGGCTTGGCGACTGAAGCTTTCTTT.

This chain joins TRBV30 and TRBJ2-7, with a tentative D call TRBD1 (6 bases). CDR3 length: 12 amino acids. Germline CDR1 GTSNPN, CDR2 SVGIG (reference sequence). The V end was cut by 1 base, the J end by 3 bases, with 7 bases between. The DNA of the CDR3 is TGTGCCTGGAGTGCAGGGGTCTACGAGCAGTACTTC. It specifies CAWSAGVYEQYF.

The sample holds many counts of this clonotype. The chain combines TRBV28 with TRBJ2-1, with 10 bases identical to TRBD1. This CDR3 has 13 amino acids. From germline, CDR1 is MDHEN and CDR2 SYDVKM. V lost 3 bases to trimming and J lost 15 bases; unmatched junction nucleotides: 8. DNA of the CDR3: TGTGCCAGCAGTTTTGAGCTGGGACAGGGGTGGTTCTTC. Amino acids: CASSFELGQGWFF. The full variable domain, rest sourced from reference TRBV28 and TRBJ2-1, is DVKVTQSSRYLVKRTGEKVFLECVQDMDHENMFWYRQDPGLGLRLIYFSYDVKMKEKGDIPEGYSVSREKKERFSLILESASTNQTSMYLCASSFELGQGWFFGPGTRLTVL.

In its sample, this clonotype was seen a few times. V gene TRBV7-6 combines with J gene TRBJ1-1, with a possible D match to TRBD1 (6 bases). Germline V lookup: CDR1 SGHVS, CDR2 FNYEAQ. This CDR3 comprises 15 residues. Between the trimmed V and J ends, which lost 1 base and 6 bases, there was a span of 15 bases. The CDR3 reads CASSLVTGPVPEAFF. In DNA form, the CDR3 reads TGTGCCAGCAGCTTAGTTACAGGGCCAGTCCCTGAAGCTTTCTTT.

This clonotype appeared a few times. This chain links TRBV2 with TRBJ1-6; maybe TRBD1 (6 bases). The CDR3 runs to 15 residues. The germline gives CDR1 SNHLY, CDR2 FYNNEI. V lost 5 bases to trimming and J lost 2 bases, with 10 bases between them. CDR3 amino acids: CASSSRGTYNSPLHF. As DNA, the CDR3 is TGTGCCAGCAGTTCCAGGGGAACCTATAATTCACCCCTCCACTTT. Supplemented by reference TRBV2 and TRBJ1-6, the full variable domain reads EPEVTQTPSHQVTQMGQEVILRCVPISNHLYFYWYRQILGQKVEFLVSFYNNEISEKSEIFDDQFSVERPDGSNFTLKIRSTKLEDSAMYFCASSSRGTYNSPLHFGNGTRLTVT.

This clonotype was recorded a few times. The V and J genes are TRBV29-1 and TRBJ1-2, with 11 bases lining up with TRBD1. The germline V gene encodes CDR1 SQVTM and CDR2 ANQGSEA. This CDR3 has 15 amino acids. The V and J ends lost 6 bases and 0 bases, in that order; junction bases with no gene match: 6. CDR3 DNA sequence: TGCAGCGTCATGGACAGGGGGCAGGCTAACTATGGCTACACCTTC. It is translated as CSVMDRGQANYGYTF.

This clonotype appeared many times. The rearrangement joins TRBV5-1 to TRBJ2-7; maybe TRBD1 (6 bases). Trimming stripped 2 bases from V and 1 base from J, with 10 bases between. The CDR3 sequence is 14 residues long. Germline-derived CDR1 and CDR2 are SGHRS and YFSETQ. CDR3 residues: CASSLKGQSYEQYF. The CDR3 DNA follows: TGCGCCAGCAGCTTAAAGGGACAATCCTACGAGCAGTACTTC.

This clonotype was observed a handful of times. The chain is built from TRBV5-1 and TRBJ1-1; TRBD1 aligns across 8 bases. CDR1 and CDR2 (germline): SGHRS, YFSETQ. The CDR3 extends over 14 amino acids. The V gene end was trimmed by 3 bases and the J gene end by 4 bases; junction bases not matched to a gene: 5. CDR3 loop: CASSYPDRVTEAFF. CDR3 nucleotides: TGCGCCAGCAGCTACCCGGACAGGGTCACTGAAGCTTTCTTT.

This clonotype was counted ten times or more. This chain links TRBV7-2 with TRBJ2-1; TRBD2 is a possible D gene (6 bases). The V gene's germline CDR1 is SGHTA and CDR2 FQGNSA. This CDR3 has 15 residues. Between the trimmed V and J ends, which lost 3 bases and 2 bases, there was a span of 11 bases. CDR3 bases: TGTGCCAGCAGCTTTGCGGGGTCCCCCTACAATGAGCAGTTCTTC. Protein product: CASSFAGSPYNEQFF.

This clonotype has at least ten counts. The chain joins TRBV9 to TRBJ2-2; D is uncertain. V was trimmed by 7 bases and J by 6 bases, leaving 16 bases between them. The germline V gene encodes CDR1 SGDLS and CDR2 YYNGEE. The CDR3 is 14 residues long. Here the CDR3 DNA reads TGTGCCAGCTCGGTCTTTGTCGTCCCCGGGGAGCTGTTTTTT. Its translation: CASSVFVVPGELFF.

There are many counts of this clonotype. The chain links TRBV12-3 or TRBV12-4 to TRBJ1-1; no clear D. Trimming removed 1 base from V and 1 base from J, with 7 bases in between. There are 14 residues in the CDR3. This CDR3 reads CASSLGHSNTEAFF. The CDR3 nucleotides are TGTGCCAGCAGTTTAGGACATTCGAACACTGAAGCTTTCTTT.

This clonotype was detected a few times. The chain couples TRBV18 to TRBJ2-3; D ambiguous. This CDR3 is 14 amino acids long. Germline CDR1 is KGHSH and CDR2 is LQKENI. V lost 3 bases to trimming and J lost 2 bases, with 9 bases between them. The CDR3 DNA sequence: TGTGCCAGCTCACCTGCGATACACACAGATACGCAGTATTTT. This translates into CASSPAIHTDTQYF.

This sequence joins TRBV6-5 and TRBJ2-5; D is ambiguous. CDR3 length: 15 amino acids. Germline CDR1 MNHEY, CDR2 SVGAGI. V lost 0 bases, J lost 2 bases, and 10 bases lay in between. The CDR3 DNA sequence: TGTGCCAGCAGTTACTCGGGTACGGAACAAGAGACCCAGTACTTC. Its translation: CASSYSGTEQETQYF.

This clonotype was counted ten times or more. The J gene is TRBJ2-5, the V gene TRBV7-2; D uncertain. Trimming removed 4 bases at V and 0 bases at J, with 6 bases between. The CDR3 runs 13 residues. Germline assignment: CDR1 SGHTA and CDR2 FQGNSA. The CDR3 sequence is CASSSPYQETQYF. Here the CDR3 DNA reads TGTGCCAGCAGCTCCCCTTACCAAGAGACCCAGTACTTC.

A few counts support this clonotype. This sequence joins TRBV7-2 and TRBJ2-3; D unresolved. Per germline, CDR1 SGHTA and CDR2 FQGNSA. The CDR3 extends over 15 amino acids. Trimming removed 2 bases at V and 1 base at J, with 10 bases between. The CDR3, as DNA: TGTGCCAGCAGCTTAAGATCAGGCGGCACAGATACGCAGTATTTT. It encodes CASSLRSGGTDTQYF.

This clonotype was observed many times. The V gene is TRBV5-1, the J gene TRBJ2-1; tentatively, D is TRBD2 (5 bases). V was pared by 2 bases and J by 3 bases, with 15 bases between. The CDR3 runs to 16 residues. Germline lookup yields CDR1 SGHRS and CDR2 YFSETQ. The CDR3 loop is CASSFRTGTVYNEQFF. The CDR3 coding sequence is TGCGCCAGCAGCTTCCGGACTGGAACCGTCTACAATGAGCAGTTCTTC.